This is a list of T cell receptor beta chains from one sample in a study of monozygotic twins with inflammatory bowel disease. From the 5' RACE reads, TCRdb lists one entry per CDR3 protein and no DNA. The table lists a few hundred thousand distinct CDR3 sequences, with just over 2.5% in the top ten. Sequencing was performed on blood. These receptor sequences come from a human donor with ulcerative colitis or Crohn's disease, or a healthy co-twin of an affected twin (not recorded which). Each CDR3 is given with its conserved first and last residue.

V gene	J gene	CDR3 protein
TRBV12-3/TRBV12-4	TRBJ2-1	CASSPWRGRQGRNEQFF
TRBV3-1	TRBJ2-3	CASSLRGSTDTQYF
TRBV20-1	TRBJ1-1	CSARDPQGWTEAFF
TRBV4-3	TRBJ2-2	CASSQGIFGTGELFF
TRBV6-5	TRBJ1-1	CASSYETRNTEAFF
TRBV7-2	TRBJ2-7	CASSYGGATGLEQYF
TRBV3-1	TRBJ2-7	CASSPALAVSYEQYF
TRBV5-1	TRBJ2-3	CASRRTSGGSSTDTQYF
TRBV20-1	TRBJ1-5	CSARYPPGTNNQPQHF
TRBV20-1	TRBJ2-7	CSARDNQRGGINEQYF
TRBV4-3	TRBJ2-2	CASSALTGQGQTGELFF